This passage covers 27 T cell receptor beta chains from one sample sequenced in a study of blood T cell repertoires in COVID-19 (dated by TCRdb to between 2020 and 2021). The library was produced with the immunoSEQ multiplex PCR assay. This immuneACCESS table, as held by TCRdb, lists in-frame sequences with V and J called but not all clones. Of the missing ones, under half trace to an unresolved V gene in checked studies; the others have no known cause. Present in this sample are fewer than 120,000 clones, 60% to 80% of which were seen just once. Of the sample, roughly 17% is held by the ten largest clones. Sequenced: peripheral blood. These receptors all come from a woman older than 75 with active or convalescent COVID-19.

There are a few counts of this clone. The chain is built from TRBV6-5 and TRBJ1-1; no clear D. The germline V gene encodes CDR1 MNHEY and CDR2 SVGAGI. Trimming took off 1 base at V and 0 bases at J, with 6 bases between the two ends. The CDR3 is 14 amino acids. The CDR3 loop is CASSYFSVNTEAFF. Here the CDR3 DNA reads TGTGCCAGCAGTTACTTTTCCGTGAACACTGAAGCTTTCTTT.

CDR3 region: CASSSPGGSNEKLFF. DNA of the CDR3: TGTGCCAGCAGCTCGCCCGGCGGGTCGAATGAAAAACTGTTTTTT. The rearrangement joins TRBV5-5 to TRBJ1-4; D gene unclear. The CDR3 runs to 15 residues. The V end lost 3 bases, the J end lost 5 bases, and 14 bases lay between the germline ends. Germline assignment: CDR1 SGHKS and CDR2 YYEKEE (reference sequence).

The chain couples TRBV11-2 to TRBJ2-7; the match to TRBD2 covers 9 bases. The CDR3 is 15 amino acids. Germline V lookup: CDR1 SGHAT, CDR2 FQNNGV. Germline trimming cut 5 bases from V and 6 bases from J; bases unmatched to any gene: 11. DNA for the CDR3: TGTGCCAGCAGCCCCGGAGGTAGCGGGAGTGGCGAGCAGTACTTC. This translates into CASSPGGSGSGEQYF.

The rearrangement joins TRBV4-1 to TRBJ1-2; D is ambiguous. CDR1 is MGHRA, CDR2 YSYEKL, per germline. V was pared by 0 bases and J by 2 bases, with 7 bases between. The CDR3 has 14 residues. The CDR3 DNA reads TGCGCCAGCAGCCAAGACGCACAGAACTATGGCTACACCTTC. This encodes CASSQDAQNYGYTF.

This rearrangement joins TRBV7-3 to TRBJ2-3; D is ambiguous. Deletions cut 2 bases from V and 1 base from J, with 10 bases between. The germline CDR1 and CDR2 sequences are SGHTA and FQGTGA. The CDR3 sequence is 15 residues long. This CDR3 is CASSLSNSGTDTQYF. Here the CDR3 DNA reads TGTGCCAGCAGCTTATCAAATTCAGGCACAGATACGCAGTATTTT.

This chain connects TRBV27 to TRBJ1-6; 8 bases agree with TRBD1. CDR1 is MNHEY, CDR2 SMNVEV, per germline (reference sequence). This CDR3 region has 14 residues. The junction had 5 bases not matched to a gene; V was cut back by 6 bases and J by 7 bases. The CDR3 DNA follows: TGTGCCAGCAGCCAGGGACAGGCGAATTCACCCCTCCACTTT. Encoded protein: CASSQGQANSPLHF.

This clone has a handful of counts. The CDR3 protein is CATSRSGQGDSPLHF. CDR3 coding DNA: TGTGCCACCAGCAGATCGGGACAGGGTGATTCACCCCTCCACTTT. The chain has TRBV15 and TRBJ1-6; the match to TRBD1 covers 9 bases. Trimming at V came to 2 bases and at J to 8 bases, leaving 4 bases not matched to a gene. CDR1 is LNHNV, CDR2 YYDKDF, per germline (reference sequence). The CDR3 covers 15 residues.

The V gene is TRBV27, the J gene TRBJ1-5; D gene unclear. The V gene lost 0 bases and the J gene lost 6 bases, with 6 bases spanning the gap. The CDR3 is 13 residues long. CDR1 and CDR2 from the germline V gene are MNHEY and SMNVEV (reference sequence). The CDR3 sequence is CASSLSAGQPQHF. The CDR3 coding sequence is TGTGCCAGCAGTTTATCTGCGGGTCAGCCCCAGCATTTT.

V is TRBV6-6 and J is TRBJ2-5, with 8 nucleotides matching TRBD1. CDR1 is MNHNY, CDR2 SVGAGI, per germline (reference sequence). The CDR3 is made up of 14 amino acids. V shed 2 bases and J 5 bases; nucleotides not matched to a gene: 4. CDR3: CASSYLTGEETQYF. CDR3 sequence (DNA): TGTGCCAGCAGTTACCTGACAGGGGAGGAGACCCAGTACTTC.

This clone came up once. The gene calls are TRBV18 and TRBJ1-6; TRBD1 might be the D (5 bases). Trimming left V 3 bases short and J 6 bases short, with 12 bases between. The CDR3 is 15 residues long. Per germline, CDR1 KGHSH and CDR2 LQKENI. The CDR3 sequence is CASSPVSGINSPLHF. The CDR3, as DNA: TGTGCCAGCTCACCTGTATCAGGGATTAATTCACCCCTCCACTTT.

This clone has more than one count but fewer than ten. The chain recombines TRBV3-1 (or the pseudogene TRBV3-2) with TRBJ2-7, with D possibly matching TRBD2 (6 bases). The CDR3 contains 13 residues. CDR1 and CDR2 (germline): LGHDT, YNNKEL (reference sequence). V was clipped by 6 bases and J by 3 bases, with 12 bases between them. CDR3 protein: CASSPTAGYEQYF. The CDR3 DNA reads as TGTGCCAGCAGTCCTACAGCGGGCTACGAGCAGTACTTC.

The CDR3 nucleotides are TGCGCCAGCCGGGGACTTCAAGCTAACTATGGCTACACCTTC. Protein sequence: CASRGLQANYGYTF. J is TRBJ1-2 and V is TRBV5-1; possibly TRBD1 for D (5 bases). The CDR3 has 14 amino acids. With 7 bases removed from V and 0 bases from J, the gap between germline ends came to 13 bases. Germline CDR1 SGHRS, CDR2 YFSETQ.

The CDR3 DNA follows: TGTGCCAGCAGCTTAGGGCAGGTAAATCAGCCCCAGCATTTT. It specifies CASSLGQVNQPQHF. J is TRBJ1-5 and V is TRBV7-8; D is undetermined. The CDR3 contains 14 residues. V gave up 1 base and J gave up 4 bases, with 8 bases separating them. Germline loops: CDR1 SGHVS, CDR2 FQNEAQ.

This sequence joins TRBV5-1 and TRBJ2-3; no reliable D call. Germline loops: CDR1 SGHRS, CDR2 YFSETQ. V was cut by 1 base and J by 0 bases, with 12 bases left in between. This CDR3 contains 16 residues. The CDR3 DNA is TGCGCCAGCAGCTTGTACGGGTTCGGGAGCACAGATACGCAGTATTTT. Translating it yields CASSLYGFGSTDTQYF.

The chain's CDR3 is CATRLAGGHEQYF. CDR3 nucleotide sequence: TGTGCCACCAGACTAGCGGGAGGACACGAGCAGTACTTC. The chain couples TRBV7-2 to TRBJ2-7; 13 bases line up with TRBD2. The V and J ends lost 10 bases and 5 bases, in that order; junction bases with no gene match: 5. CDR3 length equals 13 residues. CDR1 is SGHTA, CDR2 FQGNSA, per germline.

The chain uses TRBV7-3 and TRBJ2-3, with TRBD2 matching over 7 bases. Germline lookup yields CDR1 SGHTA and CDR2 FQGTGA. J lost 3 bases, V lost 3 bases, and 6 bases had no gene match. The CDR3 has 15 amino acids. CDR3 DNA sequence: TGTGCCAGCAGCTTGTCAGGACTAGAGACAGATACGCAGTATTTT. Translation: CASSLSGLETDTQYF.

This rearrangement joins TRBV29-1 to TRBJ2-1; 9 nucleotides match TRBD2. V shed 5 bases and J 3 bases; nucleotides not matched to a gene: 8. The CDR3 loop spans 15 amino acids. In germline, CDR1 is SQVTM, CDR2 ANQGSEA. CDR3 loop: CSVKTLAGFYNEQFF. As DNA, the CDR3 is TGCAGCGTTAAAACGCTAGCGGGATTCTACAATGAGCAGTTCTTC.

The chain has TRBV7-6 and TRBJ2-7, with D possibly TRBD1 on 5 matching bases. This CDR3 has 15 amino acids. Germline CDR1 SGHVS, CDR2 FNYEAQ. The V end lost 4 bases, the J end lost 6 bases, and 19 bases lay between the germline ends. CDR3 protein: CASSWATGRVGEQYF. In DNA form, the CDR3 reads TGTGCCAGCAGCTGGGCCACTGGCAGGGTAGGCGAGCAGTACTTC. Looking up the rest from reference TRBV7-6 and TRBJ2-7 gives the full variable domain: GAGVSQSPRYKVTKRGQDVALRCDPISGHVSLYWYRQALGQGPEFLTYFNYEAQQDKSGLPNDRFSAERPEGSISTLTIQRTEQRDSAMYRCASSWATGRVGEQYFGPGTRLTVT.

The rearrangement uses TRBV7-2 and TRBJ2-1; possible D gene TRBD2, 7 bases. V shed 5 bases and J shed 4 bases, with 15 bases lying between them. The CDR3 spans 15 residues. Germline CDR1 reads SGHTA; CDR2 reads FQGNSA. This chain's CDR3 is CASSHLAGAYNEQFF. DNA of the CDR3: TGTGCCAGCAGCCACCTCGCGGGGGCTTACAATGAGCAGTTCTTC.

This clone appeared many times. The chain combines TRBV6-4 with TRBJ1-1; the match to TRBD1 covers 7 bases. Germline CDR1 reads MRHNA; CDR2 reads SNTAGT. The J segment lost 5 bases and the V segment lost 7 bases, leaving 4 bases of the junction unmatched. This CDR3 is 12 amino acids long. The CDR3 is CASIAGQTEAFF. The CDR3 nucleotides read TGTGCCAGCATTGCGGGACAGACTGAAGCTTTCTTT.

The chain carries TRBV15 and TRBJ2-1, with 16 bases fitting TRBD2. The CDR3 runs 18 residues. CDR1 and CDR2 (germline): LNHNV, YYDKDF (reference sequence). The V gene end was trimmed by 6 bases and the J gene end by 4 bases; junction bases not matched to a gene: 9. CDR3 loop: CATRTGLAGGKGYNEQFF. CDR3 in DNA: TGTGCCACCAGGACGGGACTAGCGGGAGGGAAAGGTTACAATGAGCAGTTCTTC.

This chain links TRBV7-3 with TRBJ2-3; 13 bases fit TRBD2. The CDR3 sequence is 19 residues long. J was trimmed by 1 base and V by 1 base; bases with no gene match: 8. Germline CDR1 reads SGHTA; CDR2 reads FQGTGA. The DNA for the CDR3 is TGTGCCAGCAGCTTAAGACTAGCGGGAGGACTCGCCGGCACAGATACGCAGTATTTT. Encoded protein: CASSLRLAGGLAGTDTQYF.

The J gene is TRBJ1-5, the V gene TRBV10-1; perhaps TRBD1 as D (6 bases). The CDR3 spans 16 residues. Germline CDR1 reads WNHNN; CDR2 reads SYGVQD (reference sequence). Trimming shortened V by 5 bases and J by 4 bases, and 18 bases separated the two germline ends. The CDR3 spells CASSPGQGSGNQPQHF. The CDR3 nucleotides read TGCGCCAGCAGTCCCGGTCAGGGGTCGGGGAATCAGCCCCAGCATTTT.

This clone was seen just once. The chain uses TRBV14 and TRBJ2-5, with TRBD1 matching over 9 bases. Germline assignment: CDR1 SGHDN and CDR2 FVKESK. The V segment lost 2 bases and the J segment 4 bases; nucleotides outside the gene matches: 5. The CDR3 is 15 residues long. CDR3 nucleotides: TGTGCCAGCAGCCAAATACAGGGGGCCTTAGAGACCCAGTACTTC. This codes for CASSQIQGALETQYF.

This clone was observed a few times. This chain joins TRBV7-9 and TRBJ2-3; D is uncertain. The length of the CDR3 is 14 residues. The V gene's germline CDR1 is SEHNR and CDR2 FQNEAQ (reference sequence). V was clipped by 4 bases and J by 6 bases, with 14 bases between them. CDR3 DNA: TGTGCCAGCAGCTACCGAGATTATTGGGATACGCAGTATTTT. It yields the protein CASSYRDYWDTQYF.

This chain links TRBV6-2 or TRBV6-3 with TRBJ2-5; D possibly corresponds to TRBD1 (6 bases). The germline V gene has CDR1 MNHEY and CDR2 SVGEGT. V shed 2 bases and J shed 2 bases, with 12 bases lying between them. The CDR3 loop spans 15 amino acids. The CDR3 DNA follows: TGTGCCAGCAGTTACAGGGGGAGCCGGCAAGAGACCCAGTACTTC. Translation gives CASSYRGSRQETQYF.

The gene calls are TRBV5-1 and TRBJ2-7; 12 nucleotides match TRBD2. This CDR3 has 14 amino acids. Germline assignment: CDR1 SGHRS and CDR2 YFSETQ. Germline trimming cut 0 bases from V and 5 bases from J; bases unmatched to any gene: 0. CDR3 sequence (DNA): TGCGCCAGCAGCTTGGCTAGCGGGAGGGACGAGCAGTACTTC. Its translation: CASSLASGRDEQYF.